This T cell receptor (beta chain) is from a study of blood T cell repertoires in COVID-19. Study information: Both acute and convalescent COVID-19 samples were obtained from the United States, Italy and Spain. The analysed material was cDNA or gDNA that came from T cells, B-cell-depleted T cells, or PBMCs.

Authors' methods: Quantification of nucleated cells was approximated via reference gene primer amplification. Sequencing was performed with immunoSEQ multiplex PCR; in TCRdb, only in-frame clones are kept and a portion is missing. V and J calls and clone size are those listed in that table; D and trimming were worked out from the DNA. The sample holds about 200,000 clones; 80% to 95% are singletons and the top ten take about 0.8%. Germline lookup yields CDR1 MDHEN and CDR2 SYDVKM. This CDR3 has 15 amino acids. V was pared by 5 bases and J by 2 bases, with 15 bases between. The sequence came from a man aged 55 to 69 with COVID-19, enrolled during active disease. This chain links TRBV28 with TRBJ1-1, with a tentative D call TRBD1 (5 bases). Source material: peripheral blood. The CDR3 sequence is CASSQPSGGNTEAFF. CDR3 nucleotides: TGTGCCAGCAGTCAGCCCTCGGGGGGAAACACTGAAGCTTTCTTT. The variable domain in full, with the rest retrieved from reference TRBV28 and TRBJ1-1, is DVKVTQSSRYLVKRTGEKVFLECVQDMDHENMFWYRQDPGLGLRLIYFSYDVKMKEKGDIPEGYSVSREKKERFSLILESASTNQTSMYLCASSQPSGGNTEAFFGQGTRLTVV.